The TCR beta chain described here comes from a study of T cell responses to AZD1222 COVID-19 vaccine. Overall study context: Some second doses came at about 4 weeks and others at about 12 weeks; these were pooled.

The CDR3 extends over 14 amino acids. Germline CDR1 SGHDT, CDR2 YYEEEE. Trimming cost V 4 bases and J 2 bases, with 13 bases left between them. Measured with immunoSEQ multiplex PCR; TCRdb has only the in-frame clones, and not every one. The sample includes some 130,000 clones, about four fifths of them seen just once. Study-wide results and caveats: Without day 14 samples, only post-peak T cell repertoires were studied.

This clone was seen a few times. Its antigen is still unknown. The receptor's source is an adult in good health. This chain links TRBV5-6 with TRBJ2-7; possible D gene TRBD1, 5 bases. Sequences were derived from peripheral blood, sampled on day 0 of AZD1222 vaccination. In DNA, the CDR3 is TGTGCCAGCAGCCTCCGGACAAGAACCTACGAGCAGTACTTC. It encodes CASSLRTRTYEQYF.